Below are 3 T cell receptor beta chains sequenced from a single sample in a study of PD-L1 blockade in urothelial cancer. This table comes from immunoSEQ multiplex PCR, and its TCRdb copy is limited to in-frame clones, with some not included. The table shows 95,000 to 130,000 clones, with roughly 90% occurring only once. Noted time point: peripheral blood 6 weeks after treatment start. The sample in question was PBMCs, obtained around atezolizumab (anti-PD-L1) treatment. The receptor set was obtained from a man aged 55 to 70 with urothelial cancer.

The rearrangement joins TRBV7-9 to TRBJ2-5, with 13 bases fitting TRBD2. V gave up 2 bases and J gave up 5 bases; unmatched junction bases: 2. CDR3 length: 15 amino acids. The germline V gene has CDR1 SEHNR and CDR2 FQNEAQ (reference sequence). CDR3 bases: TGTGCCAGCAGCTTAACTAGCGGGGGGGCGGAGACCCAGTACTTC. Its translation: CASSLTSGGAETQYF.

The gene calls are TRBV10-1 and TRBJ2-4; D is unresolved. Deletions cut 3 bases from V and 0 bases from J, with 6 bases between. The CDR3 contains 14 residues. Germline CDR1 is WNHNN and CDR2 is SYGVQD (reference sequence). This CDR3 reads CASSDGLAKNIQYF. CDR3 bases: TGCGCCAGCAGTGATGGGCTAGCCAAAAACATTCAGTACTTC.

V usage is TRBV6-6 and J usage is TRBJ1-2; 9 bases align to TRBD1. The CDR3 loop spans 14 amino acids. The V and J ends lost 6 bases and 3 bases, in that order; junction bases with no gene match: 5. Germline loops: CDR1 MNHNY, CDR2 SVGAGI (reference sequence). CDR3 loop: CASSDWDRDYGYTF. DNA for the CDR3: TGTGCCAGCAGCGACTGGGACAGGGACTATGGCTACACCTTC.